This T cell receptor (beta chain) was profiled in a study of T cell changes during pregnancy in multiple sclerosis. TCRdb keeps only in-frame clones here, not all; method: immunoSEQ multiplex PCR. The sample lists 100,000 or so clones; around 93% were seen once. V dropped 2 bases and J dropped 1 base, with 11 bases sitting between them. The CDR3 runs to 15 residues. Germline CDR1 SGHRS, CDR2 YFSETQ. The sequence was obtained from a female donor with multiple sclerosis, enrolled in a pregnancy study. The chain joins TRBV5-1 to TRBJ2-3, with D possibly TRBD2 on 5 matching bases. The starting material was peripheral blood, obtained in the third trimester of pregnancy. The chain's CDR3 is CASSFAGKGTDTQYF. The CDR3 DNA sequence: TGCGCCAGCAGCTTCGCGGGCAAGGGCACAGATACGCAGTATTTT.